These 17 T cell receptor beta chains originate from one sample sequenced in a study of blood T cell repertoires in COVID-19. The method was immunoSEQ multiplex PCR; TCRdb's version includes in-frame clones alone and lacks a portion of them. In the table there are 200,000 to 250,000 clones, 65% to 90% of which are singletons. Source material: peripheral blood. The receptors stem from a woman aged 50 to 65 with acute or convalescent COVID-19.

This clone was counted only a few times. The chain recombines TRBV13 with TRBJ2-1, with D possibly matching TRBD1 (6 bases). Trimming took off 5 bases at V and 0 bases at J, with 11 bases between the two ends. Germline V gene sequence: CDR1 PRHDT, CDR2 FYEKMQ (reference sequence). This CDR3 has 15 residues. The CDR3 DNA reads as TGTGCCAGCAGCCCCGACAGGAGCTCCTACAATGAGCAGTTCTTC. This codes for CASSPDRSSYNEQFF. Full variable domain (outside the CDR3, taken from reference TRBV13 and TRBJ2-1): AAGVIQSPRHLIKEKRETATLKCYPIPRHDTVYWYQQGPGQDPQFLISFYEKMQSDKGSIPDRFSAQQFSDYHSELNMSSLELGDSALYFCASSPDRSSYNEQFFGPGTRLTVL.

The chain couples TRBV5-4 to TRBJ2-2; a weak D match, TRBD1 (6 bases). This CDR3 has 14 amino acids. Germline-derived CDR1 and CDR2 are SGHNT and YYREEE (reference sequence). V was pared by 2 bases and J by 5 bases, with 10 bases between. The CDR3 region is CASSFGQRTGELFF. For the CDR3, the DNA is TGTGCCAGCAGCTTTGGACAGAGAACCGGGGAGCTGTTTTTT.

The rearrangement uses TRBV2 and TRBJ1-3; TRBD1 matches 7 bases. The CDR3 extends over 13 amino acids. With V trimmed by 6 bases and J by 4 bases, 3 bases remained unmatched. Germline lookup yields CDR1 SNHLY and CDR2 FYNNEI. The CDR3 DNA reads TGTGCCAGCAGATCCAGGGGGGGAAACACCATATATTTT. It yields the protein CASRSRGGNTIYF.

This clone occurred a few times. J is TRBJ1-1 and V is TRBV13, with D perhaps matching TRBD1 (6 bases). The ends were cut back, 5 bases at V and 1 base at J, with 17 bases in the middle. Germline V gives CDR1 PRHDT, CDR2 FYEKMQ (reference sequence). This CDR3 is 16 amino acids long. DNA for the CDR3: TGTGCCAGCAGCCAAAACGGCGGGGGCCCGAACACTGAAGCTTTCTTT. Translating gives CASSQNGGGPNTEAFF. The whole variable domain, remainder taken from reference TRBV13 and TRBJ1-1, is AAGVIQSPRHLIKEKRETATLKCYPIPRHDTVYWYQQGPGQDPQFLISFYEKMQSDKGSIPDRFSAQQFSDYHSELNMSSLELGDSALYFCASSQNGGGPNTEAFFGQGTRLTVV.

This clone was observed a single time. The rearrangement joins TRBV27 to TRBJ2-1; tentative D call: TRBD1 (6 bases). Per germline, CDR1 MNHEY and CDR2 SMNVEV (reference sequence). The CDR3 loop spans 15 amino acids. V was pared by 3 bases and J by 4 bases, with 13 bases between. The CDR3 nucleotides read TGTGCCAGCAGTTTTTCCCAGGGGAGTTACAATGAGCAGTTCTTC. Amino acid sequence: CASSFSQGSYNEQFF.

This clone was observed once. This chain links TRBV5-6 with TRBJ2-2, with a tentative D call TRBD1 (5 bases). Germline lookup yields CDR1 SGHDT and CDR2 YYEEEE. CDR3 length: 14 residues. Trimming left V 4 bases short and J 6 bases short, with 13 bases between. The CDR3 coding sequence is TGTGCCAGCAGCCCAGGGTGGCTCGCCGGGGAGCTGTTTTTT. This encodes CASSPGWLAGELFF.

The sample holds a few counts of this clone. The chain carries TRBV9 and TRBJ1-3; no definite D call. CDR1 and CDR2 from the germline V gene are SGDLS and YYNGEE. V was trimmed by 2 bases and J by 0 bases, leaving 9 bases between them. The CDR3 sequence is 15 residues long. The CDR3: CASSVGGSSGNTIYF. CDR3 nucleotide sequence: TGTGCCAGCAGCGTCGGAGGTTCCTCTGGAAACACCATATATTTT.

The chain employs TRBV30 and TRBJ2-7, with D perhaps TRBD2 (5 bases). Germline CDR1 is GTSNPN and CDR2 is SVGIG (reference sequence). The CDR3 is made up of 14 amino acids. Trimming took 3 bases from V and 6 from J, leaving 18 bases between them. The DNA of the CDR3 is TGTGCCTGGAGAATACGAGGGAGTAAGGGCGAGCAGTACTTC. Translated, it gives CAWRIRGSKGEQYF.

This chain uses TRBV24-1 with TRBJ2-7; the match to TRBD1 covers 8 bases. Trimming took 3 bases from V and 5 from J; bases not matched to a gene: 8. The germline gives CDR1 KGHDR, CDR2 SFDVKD. CDR3 size: 15 residues. As DNA, the CDR3 is TGTGCCACCAGTGATCGCGACAGGGGTAAGGACGAGCAGTACTTC. Translating it yields CATSDRDRGKDEQYF.

This sequence joins TRBV6-1 and TRBJ1-4, with unresolved D. CDR3 length: 17 amino acids. Trimming stripped 2 bases from V and 5 bases from J, with 18 bases between. Per the germline V gene, CDR1 is MNHNS and CDR2 is SASEGT. For the CDR3, the DNA is TGTGCCAGCAGTGAATTTACAGTAAAGATCAGGAATGAAAAACTGTTTTTT. As protein: CASSEFTVKIRNEKLFF.

The rearrangement joins TRBV19 to TRBJ1-1, with a possible D match to TRBD1 (6 bases). Trimming shortened V by 4 bases and J by 5 bases, and 20 bases separated the two germline ends. Germline V gene lookup returns CDR1 LNHDA and CDR2 SQIVND (reference sequence). The CDR3 is 16 amino acids. The CDR3 nucleotides read TGTGCCAGTAGTAGATGGGCAGGGGAGATGAGAACTGAAGCTTTCTTT. As protein: CASSRWAGEMRTEAFF.

The J gene is TRBJ2-5, the V gene TRBV27; the match to TRBD1 covers 9 bases. The V gene's germline CDR1 is MNHEY and CDR2 SMNVEV (reference sequence). The V gene end was trimmed by 5 bases and the J gene end by 4 bases; junction bases not matched to a gene: 11. There are 16 residues in the CDR3. Written as DNA, the CDR3 is TGTGCCAGCAGTCCACCAGCCGGGACAGGGATAGAGACCCAGTACTTC. Translated, it gives CASSPPAGTGIETQYF.

This chain links TRBV19 with TRBJ2-5; D perhaps matches TRBD2 (5 bases). The germline V gene encodes CDR1 LNHDA and CDR2 SQIVND (reference sequence). Trimming shortened V by 4 bases and J by 5 bases, and 14 bases separated the two germline ends. The CDR3 sequence is 14 residues long. DNA of the CDR3: TGTGCCAGTAGTAAGGGAGTATTAGGGGAGACCCAGTACTTC. Residues: CASSKGVLGETQYF.

This chain connects TRBV30 to TRBJ1-5, with D possibly being TRBD1 (6 bases). Germline lookup yields CDR1 GTSNPN and CDR2 SVGIG (reference sequence). The V end was cut by 4 bases, the J end by 5 bases, with 12 bases between. This CDR3 comprises 13 residues. This CDR3 reads CAWTGTRYQPQHF. The CDR3 region has the DNA TGTGCCTGGACCGGGACACGGTATCAGCCCCAGCATTTT.

This chain connects TRBV18 to TRBJ2-2; TRBD2 is a possible D gene (5 bases). Germline-derived CDR1 and CDR2 are KGHSH and LQKENI. The CDR3 is 14 amino acids. V lost 2 bases to trimming and J lost 4 bases, with 8 bases between them. The CDR3, as DNA: TGTGCCAGCTCACCAACTAGGGTCACCGGGGAGCTGTTTTTT. Encoded protein: CASSPTRVTGELFF.

The rearrangement links TRBV20-1 to TRBJ1-4; D is uncertain. The germline V and J ends were trimmed by 3 bases and 4 bases, with 15 bases remaining between them. Germline lookup yields CDR1 DFQATT and CDR2 SNEGSKA (reference sequence). CDR3 size: 15 residues. Here the CDR3 reads CSASSGGGFNEKLFF. DNA of the CDR3: TGCAGTGCTAGTAGCGGTGGCGGCTTTAATGAAAAACTGTTTTTT.

J is TRBJ1-2 and V is TRBV7-8; a weak D match, TRBD1 (6 bases). The CDR3 runs to 13 residues. Germline V CDR1 and CDR2: SGHVS, FQNEAQ. Trimming took off 3 bases at V and 8 bases at J, with 13 bases between the two ends. The CDR3 here is CASSLSNRDGYTF. The CDR3, as DNA: TGTGCCAGCAGCTTGAGCAACAGGGACGGCTACACCTTC. Drawing the rest from reference TRBV7-8 and TRBJ1-2, the complete variable domain is GAGVSQSPRYKVAKRGQDVALRCDPISGHVSLFWYQQALGQGPEFLTYFQNEAQLDKSGLPSDRFFAERPEGSVSTLKIQRTQQEDSAVYLCASSLSNRDGYTFGSGTRLTVV.